This T cell receptor (beta chain) comes out of a study of blood T cell repertoires in COVID-19. Study as a whole: Nucleic acid was either cDNA or gDNA, and it came from T cells, B-cell-depleted T cells, or PBMCs.

CDR1 KGHSH and CDR2 LQKENI come from the germline V gene. This CDR3 has 15 residues. J lost 9 bases, V lost 2 bases, and 10 bases had no gene match. Original processing notes: Reference gene primer amplification gave estimated nucleated cell counts. This table comes from immunoSEQ multiplex PCR, and its TCRdb copy is limited to in-frame clones, with some not included. The DNA was the basis for D and trimming; V, J and clone size are from that table. The top ten clones hold 10% to 15% of a sample with tens of thousands of clones, under 90% of them seen once. V and J are TRBV18 and TRBJ1-5; 7 bases are a match to TRBD1. Sequencing used peripheral blood. The receptor was isolated from a human donor in a cohort sampled during active COVID-19. CDR3 DNA: TGTGCCAGCTCACCAAGGGGGCAGGCCGATCGGCCCCAGCATTTT. Translating it yields CASSPRGQADRPQHF.